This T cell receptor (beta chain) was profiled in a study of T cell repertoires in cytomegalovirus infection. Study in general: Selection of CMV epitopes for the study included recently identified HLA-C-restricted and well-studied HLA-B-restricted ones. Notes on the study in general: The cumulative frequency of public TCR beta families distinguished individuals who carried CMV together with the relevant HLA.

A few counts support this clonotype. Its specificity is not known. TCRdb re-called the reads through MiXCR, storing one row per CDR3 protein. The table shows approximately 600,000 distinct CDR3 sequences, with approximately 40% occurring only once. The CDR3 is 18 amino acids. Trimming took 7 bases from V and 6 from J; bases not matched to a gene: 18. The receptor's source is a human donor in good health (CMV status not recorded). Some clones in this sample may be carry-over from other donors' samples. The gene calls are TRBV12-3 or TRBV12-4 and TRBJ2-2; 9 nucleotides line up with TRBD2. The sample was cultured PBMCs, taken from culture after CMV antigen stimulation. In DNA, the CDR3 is TGTGCCAGCACGGCCTCCCTTTCTAGGCGGGAGGGGGCCGGGGAGCTGTTTTTT. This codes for CASTASLSRREGAGELFF.